This TCR beta chain was retrieved from a study of shared clonotypes between healthy human individuals. In the study overall: Per donor, three plates held CD4 naive cells, three held CD4 memory, two held CD8 naive and one held CD8 memory. Study-wide findings and caveats: Memory subsets generally showed smaller estimated richness than naive subsets did.

Method: immunoSEQ multiplex PCR; TCRdb's copy keeps in-frame clones and lacks some. The table shows roughly 2 million clones, with 85% to 95% occurring only once. In the naive CD8 group, cells lacked CD45RO and were positively selected for CCR7, so terminally differentiated effector memory CD45RA+ cells were left out. Germline CDR1 MRHNA, CDR2 SNTAGT. With 5 bases removed from V and 4 bases from J, the gap between germline ends came to 24 bases. The CDR3 length is 18 residues. A remark on this clone: The antigen is not known.

The TCR originated in a man in his late teens or twenties in good health. The sequenced sample was naive CD8+ T cells sorted from blood. V gene TRBV6-4 combines with J gene TRBJ2-1, with unresolved D. The CDR3: CASSPTSSWSGQYNEQFF. CDR3 in DNA: TGTGCCAGCAGTCCTACTTCATCCTGGTCGGGCCAATACAATGAGCAGTTCTTC.